Given below is one T cell receptor beta chain in context. Its antigen is as yet unknown. This record belongs to a study of cytomegalovirus exposure and HLA in healthy donors. A multiplex PCR was run with 60 Vbeta primers and 13 Jbeta primers. Repertoires were generated with immunoSEQ multiplex PCR, while TCRdb's copy carries only in-frame clones and drops some. The table includes over 100,000 clones, roughly 80% detected once. Study-wide results and caveats: Previously analyzed data showed that most TCR beta V segments were productive at a frequency of about 87% or about 30%.

The J segment lost 0 bases and the V segment lost 6 bases, leaving 5 bases of the junction unmatched. The germline V gene encodes CDR1 MNHNY and CDR2 SVGAGI (reference sequence). CDR3 length: 14 amino acids. J is TRBJ2-7 and V is TRBV6-6; 7 bases are a match to TRBD1. The sequence came from a male donor in good health and CMV-seropositive. The material sequenced was PBMCs. The CDR3 DNA reads TGTGCCAGCAGCCCCGGGACAGCCTCCTACGAGCAGTACTTC. This sequence encodes CASSPGTASYEQYF.